The entry that follows covers one T cell receptor (beta chain) sequence. The sample is drawn from a study of T cells in Graves' hyperthyroidism and ophthalmopathy. It was 10 ml of fresh peripheral blood that supplied the PBMCs. Authors of the study amplified TCR beta CDR3 regions from RNA transcripts. First-round RT-PCR with HTBI primers amplified the TCR CDR3 region. One entry per CDR3 protein results from TCRdb running MiXCR on the multiplex PCR reads. The sample holds approximately 380,000 distinct CDR3 sequences; 15% to 20% are singletons and the top ten take 40% to 45%. Germline assignment: CDR1 LNHNV and CDR2 YYDKDF (reference sequence). The length of the CDR3 is 16 residues. V was clipped by 3 bases and J by 2 bases, with 17 bases between them.

The TCR sequence derives from a man aged 18 to 30 with Graves' ophthalmopathy. Sequenced sample: blood. The chain recombines TRBV15 with TRBJ2-7, with D possibly called TRBD1 or TRBD2 (5 bases each). The CDR3 coding sequence is TGTGCCACCAGCAGCCGCGACCGGGACGCAACCTACGAGCAGTACTTC. This encodes CATSSRDRDATYEQYF.